The TCR beta chain under discussion was sequenced for a study of control samples from healthy donors and cancer patients. Germline CDR1 is SQVTM and CDR2 is ANQGSEA. The CDR3 runs 13 residues. Trimming pared 4 bases from V and 5 bases from J, leaving 11 bases between. Here immunoSEQ multiplex PCR was the method, and the copy in TCRdb shows in-frame clones only, minus some. The sample carries about 180,000 clones, 91% recorded once. The TCR was taken from a woman aged 40 to 55 in good health. The sample consisted of blood. This chain connects TRBV29-1 to TRBJ1-4; no reliable D call. The CDR3 nucleotides are TGCAGCGTTGGGTTAAGTTCCAATGAAAAACTGTTTTTT. Translated: CSVGLSSNEKLFF.